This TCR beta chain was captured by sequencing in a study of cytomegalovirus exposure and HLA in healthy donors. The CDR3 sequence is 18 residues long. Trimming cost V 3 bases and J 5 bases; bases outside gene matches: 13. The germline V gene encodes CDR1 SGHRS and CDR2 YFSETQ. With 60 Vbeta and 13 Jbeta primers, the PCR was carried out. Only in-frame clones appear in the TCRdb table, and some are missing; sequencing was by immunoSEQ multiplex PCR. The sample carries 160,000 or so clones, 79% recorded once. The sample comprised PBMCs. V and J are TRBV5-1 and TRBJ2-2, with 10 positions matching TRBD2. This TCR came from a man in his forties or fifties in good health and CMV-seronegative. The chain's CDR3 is CASSSQPSGRLGTGELFF. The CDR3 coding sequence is TGCGCCAGCAGCTCGCAACCTAGCGGGAGATTGGGAACCGGGGAGCTGTTTTTT. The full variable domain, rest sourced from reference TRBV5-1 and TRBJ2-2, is KAGVTQTPRYLIKTRGQQVTLSCSPISGHRSVSWYQQTPGQGLQFLFEYFSETQRNKGNFPGRFSGRQFSNSRSEMNVSTLELGDSALYLCASSSQPSGRLGTGELFFGEGSRLTVL.